The sequence of this TCR beta chain was determined in a study of OX40 agonist ivuxolimab in advanced cancers. Study overall: Dose-escalation patients suffered from hepatocellular carcinoma, melanoma, renal cell or head and neck cancer. Study-level results: Partial responders dosed at 0.1-3.0 mg/kg displayed clonal expansion ranking among the lowest. Compared with CD4+, CD8+ T cells on average had more expanded clones.

The investigators sampled blood at baseline, at cycle 4 day 1, and at cycle 7 day 1. Concerning this clone itself: Its antigen is not identified.

Method: immunoSEQ multiplex PCR; TCRdb's copy keeps in-frame clones and lacks some. The profile shows roughly 50,000 clones, roughly nine tenths of them singletons. This sequence originates from an adult with an advanced solid tumor such as melanoma, head and neck, liver or kidney cancer. The material was CD4+ or CD8+ T cells sorted from blood, obtained in a trial of the OX40 agonist ivuxolimab.

The CDR3 loop reads CASSLDPGDYGYTF. The CDR3 DNA reads as TGTGCCAGCAGCTTGGATCCAGGAGACTATGGCTACACCTTC. The chain combines TRBV5-7 with TRBJ1-2, with D uncertain. TRBV5-7 is an ORF, and what it does is uncertain. The CDR3 is made up of 14 amino acids. Trimming left V 0 bases short and J 3 bases short, with 9 bases between.